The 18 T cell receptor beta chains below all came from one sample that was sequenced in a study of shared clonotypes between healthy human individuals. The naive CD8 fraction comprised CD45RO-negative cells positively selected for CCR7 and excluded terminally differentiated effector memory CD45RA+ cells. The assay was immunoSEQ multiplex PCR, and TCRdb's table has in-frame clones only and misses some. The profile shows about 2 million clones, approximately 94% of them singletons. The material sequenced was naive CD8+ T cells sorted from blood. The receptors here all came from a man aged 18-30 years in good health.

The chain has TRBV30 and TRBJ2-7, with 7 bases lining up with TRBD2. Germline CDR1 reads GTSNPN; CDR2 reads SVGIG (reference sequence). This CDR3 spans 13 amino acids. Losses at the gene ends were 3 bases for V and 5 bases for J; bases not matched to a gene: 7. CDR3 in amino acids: CAWSLDGGNEQYF. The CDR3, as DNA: TGTGCCTGGAGCCTAGACGGGGGGAACGAGCAGTACTTC.

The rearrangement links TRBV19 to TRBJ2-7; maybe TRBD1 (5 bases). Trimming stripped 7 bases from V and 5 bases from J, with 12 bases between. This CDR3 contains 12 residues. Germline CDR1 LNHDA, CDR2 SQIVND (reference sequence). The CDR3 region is CASKSGFHEQYF. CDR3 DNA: TGTGCCAGTAAATCAGGGTTCCACGAGCAGTACTTC. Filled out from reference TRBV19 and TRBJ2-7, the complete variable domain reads DGGITQSPKYLFRKEGQNVTLSCEQNLNHDAMYWYRQDPGQGLRLIYYSQIVNDFQKGDIAEGYSVSREKKESFPLTVTSAQKNPTAFYLCASKSGFHEQYFGPGTRLTVT.

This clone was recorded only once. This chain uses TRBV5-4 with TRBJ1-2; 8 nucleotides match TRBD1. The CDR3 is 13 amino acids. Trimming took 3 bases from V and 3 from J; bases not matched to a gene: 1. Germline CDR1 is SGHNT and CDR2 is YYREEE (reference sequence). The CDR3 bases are TGTGCCAGCAGCTGGACAGGGTACTATGGCTACACCTTC. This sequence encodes CASSWTGYYGYTF.

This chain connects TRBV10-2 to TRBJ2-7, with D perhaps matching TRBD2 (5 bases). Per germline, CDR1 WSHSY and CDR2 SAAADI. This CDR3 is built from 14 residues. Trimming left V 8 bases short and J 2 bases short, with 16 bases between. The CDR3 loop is CASRDRGTTYEQYF. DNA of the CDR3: TGCGCCAGCCGGGATCGGGGAACTACCTACGAGCAGTACTTC.

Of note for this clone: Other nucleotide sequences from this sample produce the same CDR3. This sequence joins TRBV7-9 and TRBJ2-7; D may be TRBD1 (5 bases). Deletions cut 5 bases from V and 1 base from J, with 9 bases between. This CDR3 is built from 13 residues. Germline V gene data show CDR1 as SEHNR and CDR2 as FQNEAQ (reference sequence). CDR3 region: CASSQGVSYEQYF. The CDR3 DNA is TGTGCCAGCAGCCAGGGTGTTTCCTACGAGCAGTACTTC.

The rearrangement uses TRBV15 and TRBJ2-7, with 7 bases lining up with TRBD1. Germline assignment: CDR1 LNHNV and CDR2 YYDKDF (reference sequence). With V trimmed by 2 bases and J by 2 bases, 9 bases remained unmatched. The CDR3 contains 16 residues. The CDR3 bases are TGTGCCACCAGCAGACCCCCGGACAGGCTCCCCTACGAGCAGTACTTC. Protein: CATSRPPDRLPYEQYF.

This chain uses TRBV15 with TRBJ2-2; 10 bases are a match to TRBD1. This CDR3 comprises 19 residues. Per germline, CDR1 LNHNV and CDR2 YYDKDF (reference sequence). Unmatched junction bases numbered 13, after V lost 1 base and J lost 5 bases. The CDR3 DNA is TGTGCCACCAGCAGAGGTGGGGGGAAGGGACAGGGGCCTACCGGGGAGCTGTTTTTT. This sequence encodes CATSRGGGKGQGPTGELFF.

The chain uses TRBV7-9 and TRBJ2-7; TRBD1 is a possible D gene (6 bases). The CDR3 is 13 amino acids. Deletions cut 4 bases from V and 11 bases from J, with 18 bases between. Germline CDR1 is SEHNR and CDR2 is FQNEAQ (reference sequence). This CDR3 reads CASSSGTSGREYF. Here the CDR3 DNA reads TGTGCCAGCAGCTCCGGGACATCGGGTCGTGAGTACTTC. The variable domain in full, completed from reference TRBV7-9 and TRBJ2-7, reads DTGVSQNPRHKITKRGQNVTFRCDPISEHNRLYWYRQTLGQGPEFLTYFQNEAQLEKSRLLSDRFSAERPKGSFSTLEIQRTEQGDSAMYLCASSSGTSGREYFGPGTRLTVT.

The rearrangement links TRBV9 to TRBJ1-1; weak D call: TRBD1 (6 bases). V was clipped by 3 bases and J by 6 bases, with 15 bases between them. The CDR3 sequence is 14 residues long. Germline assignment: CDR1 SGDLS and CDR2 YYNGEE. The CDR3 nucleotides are TGTGCCAGCAGCGCCCACGGGGGGCTGGCTGAAGCTTTCTTT. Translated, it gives CASSAHGGLAEAFF.

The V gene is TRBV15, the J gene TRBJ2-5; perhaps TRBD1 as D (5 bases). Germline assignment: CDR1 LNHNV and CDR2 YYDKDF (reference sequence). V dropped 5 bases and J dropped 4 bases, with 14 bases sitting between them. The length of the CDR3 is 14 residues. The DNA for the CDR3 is TGTGCCACCAGCTTCCGGACAAGGCCAGAGACCCAGTACTTC. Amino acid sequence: CATSFRTRPETQYF.

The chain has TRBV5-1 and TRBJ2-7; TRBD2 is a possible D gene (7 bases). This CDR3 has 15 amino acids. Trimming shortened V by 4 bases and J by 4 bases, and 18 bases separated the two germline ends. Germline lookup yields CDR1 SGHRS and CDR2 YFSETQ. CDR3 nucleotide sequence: TGCGCCAGCAGCCCCTCGAGGGGGGGCGGTTACGAGCAGTACTTC. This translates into CASSPSRGGGYEQYF.

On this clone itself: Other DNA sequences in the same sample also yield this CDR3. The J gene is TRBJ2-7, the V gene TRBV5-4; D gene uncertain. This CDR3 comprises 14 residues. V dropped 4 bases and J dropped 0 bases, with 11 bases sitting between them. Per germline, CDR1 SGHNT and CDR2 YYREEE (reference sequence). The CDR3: CASSGWGSSYEQYF. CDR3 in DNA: TGTGCCAGCAGCGGATGGGGAAGCTCCTACGAGCAGTACTTC.

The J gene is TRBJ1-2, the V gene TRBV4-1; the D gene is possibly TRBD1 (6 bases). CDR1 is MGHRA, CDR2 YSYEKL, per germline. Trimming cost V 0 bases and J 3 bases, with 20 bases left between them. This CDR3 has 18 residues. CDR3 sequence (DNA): TGCGCCAGCAGCCAAGACCACCAAGGAGGGGGGTTGGACTATGGCTACACCTTC. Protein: CASSQDHQGGGLDYGYTF.

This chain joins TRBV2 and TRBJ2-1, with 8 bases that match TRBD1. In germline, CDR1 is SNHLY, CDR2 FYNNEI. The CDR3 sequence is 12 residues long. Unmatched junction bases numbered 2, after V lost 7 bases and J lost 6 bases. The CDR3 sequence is CASIQGANEQFF. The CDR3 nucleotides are TGTGCCAGCATTCAGGGGGCCAATGAGCAGTTCTTC.

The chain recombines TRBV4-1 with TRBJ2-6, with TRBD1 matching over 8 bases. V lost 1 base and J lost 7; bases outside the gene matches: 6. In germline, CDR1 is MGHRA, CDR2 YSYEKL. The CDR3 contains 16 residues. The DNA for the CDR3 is TGCGCCAGCAGCCAAGGCAGGGGGCCGGAAGCCAACGTCCTGACTTTC. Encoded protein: CASSQGRGPEANVLTF.

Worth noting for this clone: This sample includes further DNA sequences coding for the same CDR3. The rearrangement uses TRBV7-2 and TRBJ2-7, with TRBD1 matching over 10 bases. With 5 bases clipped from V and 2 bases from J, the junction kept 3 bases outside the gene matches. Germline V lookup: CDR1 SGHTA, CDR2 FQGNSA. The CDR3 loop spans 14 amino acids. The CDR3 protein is CASSPGQGAYEQYF. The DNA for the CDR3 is TGTGCCAGCAGCCCAGGACAGGGGGCCTACGAGCAGTACTTC.

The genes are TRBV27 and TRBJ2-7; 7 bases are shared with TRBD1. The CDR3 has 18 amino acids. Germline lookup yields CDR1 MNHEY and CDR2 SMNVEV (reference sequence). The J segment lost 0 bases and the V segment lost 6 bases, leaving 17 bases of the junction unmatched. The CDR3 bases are TGTGCCAGCAGCCCAGTGGGGGATACAGGGGATTTCTCCTACGAGCAGTACTTC. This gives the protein CASSPVGDTGDFSYEQYF.

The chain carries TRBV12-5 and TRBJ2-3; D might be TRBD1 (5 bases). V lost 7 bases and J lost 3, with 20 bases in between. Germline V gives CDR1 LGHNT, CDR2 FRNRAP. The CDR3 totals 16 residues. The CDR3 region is CASAASSAGFTDTQYF. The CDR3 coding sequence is TGTGCTAGTGCCGCCTCCTCGGCAGGGTTTACAGATACGCAGTATTTT.